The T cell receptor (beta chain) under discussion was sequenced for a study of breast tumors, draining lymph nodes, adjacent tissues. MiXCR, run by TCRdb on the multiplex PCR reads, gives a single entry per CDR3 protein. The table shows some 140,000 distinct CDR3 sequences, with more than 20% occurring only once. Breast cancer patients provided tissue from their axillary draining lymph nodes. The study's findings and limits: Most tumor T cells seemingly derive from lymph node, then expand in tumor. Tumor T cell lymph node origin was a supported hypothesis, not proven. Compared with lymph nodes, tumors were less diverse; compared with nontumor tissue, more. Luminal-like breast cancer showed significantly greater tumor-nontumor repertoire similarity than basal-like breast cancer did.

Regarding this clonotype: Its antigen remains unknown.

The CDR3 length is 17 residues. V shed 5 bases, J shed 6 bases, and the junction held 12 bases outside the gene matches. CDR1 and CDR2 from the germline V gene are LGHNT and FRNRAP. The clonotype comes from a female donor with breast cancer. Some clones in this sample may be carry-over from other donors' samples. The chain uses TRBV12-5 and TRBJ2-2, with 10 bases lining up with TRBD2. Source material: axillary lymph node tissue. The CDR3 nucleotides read TGTGCTAGTGGTCCACTTAGCGGGGGGCTTGGATCCGGGGAGCTGTTTTTT. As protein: CASGPLSGGLGSGELFF.